This T cell receptor (beta chain) was documented in a study of CD8 T cells in Susac syndrome. V was clipped by 3 bases and J by 4 bases; unmatched bases: 5. This CDR3 is 15 amino acids long. CDR1 and CDR2 (germline): SGHVS, FQNEAQ. After extraction with the RNeasy kit, roughly 0.5 to 1 ug of the RNA was reverse transcribed using random hexamers. TCRdb re-called the immunoSEQ multiplex PCR reads with MiXCR, one entry per CDR3 protein. In the table there are about 250,000 distinct CDR3 sequences, 93% of which are singletons. The authors sequenced TCR beta from blood CD8+ and CD4+ T cells. Control patients had untreated stable or active relapsing-remitting multiple sclerosis by revised McDonald criteria.

The chain is built from TRBV7-8 and TRBJ1-5; 8 nucleotides match TRBD1. The source is a human donor with multiple sclerosis. Sequenced sample: CD4+ T cells from PBMCs. The CDR3 reads CASSFLQGANQPQHF. The CDR3 DNA follows: TGTGCCAGCAGCTTCTTGCAGGGGGCAAATCAGCCCCAGCATTTT.